Listed below are T cell receptor beta chains from one sample, sequenced in a study of blood T cell repertoires in COVID-19. Libraries were prepared by immunoSEQ multiplex PCR; TCRdb keeps only in-frame clonotypes and omits some of them. The profile shows about 220,000 clones, 86% of them singletons. The sample taken for sequencing was PBMCs or T cells enriched from blood (not recorded which). The receptors were gathered from a woman between 40 and 55 years old with acute COVID-19. Each CDR3 is given with its conserved first and last residue. A D gene is named only where the DNA matches it firmly. Clone size is shown for a subset of rows, as once, few, many or a class of expanded clone.

d_call: TRBD1; clone_size: NA; v_call: TRBV7-6; j_call: TRBJ2-5; cdr3_nt: TGTGCCAGCAGCTCCGGGACAGGGGGTACCCAGTACTTC; cdr3_aa: CASSSGTGGTQYF
d_call: TRBD1; clone_size: NA; v_call: TRBV5-8; j_call: TRBJ2-3; cdr3_nt: TGTGCCAGCAGCAGGGACAGGGTGCTTTTAGATACGCAGTATTTT; cdr3_aa: CASSRDRVLLDTQYF
d_call: TRBD1; clone_size: NA; v_call: TRBV4-1; j_call: TRBJ1-6; cdr3_nt: TGCGCCAGCAGCCAAGGGCAGATCGGGACAGGGGCATCACCCCTCCACTTT; cdr3_aa: CASSQGQIGTGASPLHF
d_call: TRBD2; clone_size: NA; v_call: TRBV7-2; j_call: TRBJ2-7; cdr3_nt: TGTGCCAGCAGCTCTTTAGCGGGGACCTACGAGCAGTACTTC; cdr3_aa: CASSSLAGTYEQYF
d_call: TRBD2; clone_size: NA; v_call: TRBV9; j_call: TRBJ2-3; cdr3_nt: TGTGCCAGCAGCGTAGAGGCGGGGGGAAGCACAGATACGCAGTATTTT; cdr3_aa: CASSVEAGGSTDTQYF
d_call: TRBD1; clone_size: NA; v_call: TRBV7-8; j_call: TRBJ1-1; cdr3_nt: TGTGCCAGCAGCACTACCCCCGGGACAGGGATTTACGCTTTCTTT; cdr3_aa: CASSTTPGTGIYAFF
d_call: TRBD1; clone_size: NA; v_call: TRBV24-1; j_call: TRBJ2-1; cdr3_nt: TGTGCCACCGCGACAGGGGGTCTCTACAATGAGCAGTTCTTC; cdr3_aa: CATATGGLYNEQFF
d_call: TRBD1; clone_size: NA; v_call: TRBV6-2/TRBV6-3; j_call: TRBJ2-7; cdr3_nt: TGTGCCAGCAGTAACCATGGGACAGGCGACTACGAGCAGTACTTC; cdr3_aa: CASSNHGTGDYEQYF
d_call: NA; clone_size: NA; v_call: TRBV6-5; j_call: TRBJ1-1; cdr3_nt: TGTGCCAGCAGTTACTCTCATGGGGGGGAAGCTTTCTTT; cdr3_aa: CASSYSHGGEAFF
d_call: TRBD1; clone_size: NA; v_call: TRBV5-4; j_call: TRBJ1-2; cdr3_nt: TGTGCCAGCAGCTTAAGGACAGGGGGGGACTATGGCTACACCTTC; cdr3_aa: CASSLRTGGDYGYTF
d_call: NA; clone_size: NA; v_call: TRBV18; j_call: TRBJ1-5; cdr3_nt: TGTGCCAGCTCACCGCAAAACGTCGGGTTTCATCAGCCCCAGCATTTT; cdr3_aa: CASSPQNVGFHQPQHF
d_call: NA; clone_size: NA; v_call: TRBV10-1; j_call: TRBJ1-1; cdr3_nt: TGCGCCAGCAAGGCAGGGGAGCAGGGCGACACTGAAGCTTTCTTT; cdr3_aa: CASKAGEQGDTEAFF
d_call: TRBD1; clone_size: few; v_call: TRBV3-1/TRBV3-2; j_call: TRBJ1-1; cdr3_nt: TGTGCCAGCAGCCAGGACGGGGGCAGGGGGCTTTACACTGAAGCTTTCTTT; cdr3_aa: CASSQDGGRGLYTEAFF
d_call: TRBD1; clone_size: NA; v_call: TRBV18; j_call: TRBJ1-1; cdr3_nt: TGTGCCAGCTCACCCGGACAGGGGAGAGCTTTCTTT; cdr3_aa: CASSPGQGRAFF
d_call: TRBD2; clone_size: NA; v_call: TRBV5-1; j_call: TRBJ2-7; cdr3_nt: TGCGCCAGCAGCACTACTAGCGGGGGCCTCATCAACGAGCAGTACTTC; cdr3_aa: CASSTTSGGLINEQYF
d_call: NA; clone_size: few; v_call: TRBV5-1; j_call: TRBJ1-1; cdr3_nt: TGCGCCAGCAGCTTGTACGAGGGCACTGAAGCTTTCTTT; cdr3_aa: CASSLYEGTEAFF
d_call: TRBD2; clone_size: NA; v_call: TRBV7-9; j_call: TRBJ2-7; cdr3_nt: TGTGCCAGCAGCTTAGCCGGGACCGGGAGGTTTGAGCAGTACTTC; cdr3_aa: CASSLAGTGRFEQYF